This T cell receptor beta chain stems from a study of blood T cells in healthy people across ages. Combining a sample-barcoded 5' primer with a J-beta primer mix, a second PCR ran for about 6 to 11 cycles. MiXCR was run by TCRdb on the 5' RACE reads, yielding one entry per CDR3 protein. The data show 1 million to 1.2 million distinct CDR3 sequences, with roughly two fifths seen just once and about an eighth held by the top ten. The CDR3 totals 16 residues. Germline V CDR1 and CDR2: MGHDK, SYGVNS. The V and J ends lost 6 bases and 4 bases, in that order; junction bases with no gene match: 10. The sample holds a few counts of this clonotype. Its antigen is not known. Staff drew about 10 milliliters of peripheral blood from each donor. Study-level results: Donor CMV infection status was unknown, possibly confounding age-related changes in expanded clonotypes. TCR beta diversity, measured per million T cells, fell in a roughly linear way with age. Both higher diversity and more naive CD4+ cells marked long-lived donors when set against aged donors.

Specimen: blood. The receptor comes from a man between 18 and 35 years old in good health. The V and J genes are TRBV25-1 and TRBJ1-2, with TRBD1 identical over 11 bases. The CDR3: CASRGQGEFGSYGYTF. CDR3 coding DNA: TGTGCCAGCAGGGGACAGGGGGAATTCGGAAGCTATGGCTACACCTTC.